These T cell receptor beta chains were read from a single sample in a study of blood T cell repertoires in COVID-19. The data were produced by immunoSEQ multiplex PCR, yet TCRdb's version contains in-frame clones alone and is incomplete. The sample lists roughly 200,000 clones; approximately 79% were seen once. Material for sequencing was peripheral blood. The receptor source for this set is a man over 45 who had recovered from COVID-19. The CDR3 runs from the conserved cysteine through the conserved F or W. Each record gives: CDR3 DNA, CDR3 protein, clone size, V gene, D gene, J gene. D genes are given only for firm matches. A clone size is listed for some rows: how often the clone was seen (once, few, many), or a class if it is expanded.

CDR3 DNA: TGTGCCAGCAGCCATAGGCCCGGACAGGTTGACTATGGCTACACCTTC; CDR3 protein: CASSHRPGQVDYGYTF; clone size: once; V gene: TRBV27; D gene: TRBD1; J gene: TRBJ1-2
CDR3 DNA: TGCGCCAGCAGCTTGGGACTAGCGGGATTGCAGGTAGGTCAGGAGCAGTTCTTC; CDR3 protein: CASSLGLAGLQVGQEQFF; clone size: NA; V gene: TRBV5-1; D gene: TRBD2; J gene: TRBJ2-1
CDR3 DNA: TGCGCCAGCAGCCAAGGGACTAGCGGGCCGTACGAGCAGTACTTC; CDR3 protein: CASSQGTSGPYEQYF; clone size: NA; V gene: TRBV4-1; D gene: TRBD2; J gene: TRBJ2-7
CDR3 DNA: TGTGCCATCATGTCGACTAGCGAGAACAATGAGCAGTTCTTC; CDR3 protein: CAIMSTSENNEQFF; clone size: NA; V gene: TRBV10-3; D gene: TRBD2; J gene: TRBJ2-1
CDR3 DNA: TGTGCCAGCAGTCAAAATAATTCACCCCTCCACTTT; CDR3 protein: CASSQNNSPLHF; clone size: NA; V gene: TRBV12-3/TRBV12-4; D gene: NA; J gene: TRBJ1-6
CDR3 DNA: TGTGCCAGCAGCCAAGATATCCTAGCGGGAGGGGGTACGCAGTATTTT; CDR3 protein: CASSQDILAGGGTQYF; clone size: NA; V gene: TRBV4-2; D gene: TRBD2; J gene: TRBJ2-3
CDR3 DNA: TGTGCCAGTAGTATGATCCCAGGTTACAATGAGCAGTTCTTC; CDR3 protein: CASSMIPGYNEQFF; clone size: NA; V gene: TRBV19; D gene: NA; J gene: TRBJ2-1
CDR3 DNA: TGTGCCAGTCGGGGTTTCGGGGGAATTTGGGAGACCCAGTACTTC; CDR3 protein: CASRGFGGIWETQYF; clone size: NA; V gene: TRBV6-5; D gene: NA; J gene: TRBJ2-5
CDR3 DNA: TGTGCCAGCAGCTTAACCATTCTCGGCGAGCAGTACTTC; CDR3 protein: CASSLTILGEQYF; clone size: NA; V gene: TRBV7-3; D gene: NA; J gene: TRBJ2-7
CDR3 DNA: TGTGCCAGCAGTCCAGGGAACAGCAATCAGCCCCAGCATTTT; CDR3 protein: CASSPGNSNQPQHF; clone size: NA; V gene: TRBV27; D gene: NA; J gene: TRBJ1-5
CDR3 DNA: TGTGCCAGCAGTTTGTTCGATGAGCAGTTCTTC; CDR3 protein: CASSLFDEQFF; clone size: NA; V gene: TRBV12-3/TRBV12-4; D gene: NA; J gene: TRBJ2-1
CDR3 DNA: TGTGCCAGCTCGATTAACGTTGGAGTGAACGGCTACACCTTC; CDR3 protein: CASSINVGVNGYTF; clone size: NA; V gene: TRBV7-2; D gene: NA; J gene: TRBJ1-2
CDR3 DNA: TGTGCCAGCAGTGGACAGGGTCGTTCCTACACTGAAGCTTTCTTT; CDR3 protein: CASSGQGRSYTEAFF; clone size: NA; V gene: TRBV27; D gene: TRBD1; J gene: TRBJ1-1
CDR3 DNA: TGTGCCAGCAGTCCGTACAGGGAAAACACTGAAGCTTTCTTT; CDR3 protein: CASSPYRENTEAFF; clone size: NA; V gene: TRBV27; D gene: NA; J gene: TRBJ1-1
CDR3 DNA: TGTGCCAGCAGTTTAGGCGGGAGGTTTGCCGGGGAGCTGTTTTTT; CDR3 protein: CASSLGGRFAGELFF; clone size: NA; V gene: TRBV28; D gene: TRBD2; J gene: TRBJ2-2
CDR3 DNA: TGTGCCAGCAGCCTTCAAGGACCCGGAGGTGGCTACACCTTC; CDR3 protein: CASSLQGPGGGYTF; clone size: NA; V gene: TRBV6-6; D gene: NA; J gene: TRBJ1-2
CDR3 DNA: TGTGCCAGCAGGGGCGTCTATAATTCACCCCTCCACTTT; CDR3 protein: CASRGVYNSPLHF; clone size: NA; V gene: TRBV27; D gene: NA; J gene: TRBJ1-6
CDR3 DNA: TGTGCCAGCAGCCGGGACAGAAACTCCTACGAGCAGTACTTC; CDR3 protein: CASSRDRNSYEQYF; clone size: few; V gene: TRBV27; D gene: TRBD1; J gene: TRBJ2-7
CDR3 DNA: TGTGCCAGCAGTACGGGACAATTATCAGATACGCAGTATTTT; CDR3 protein: CASSTGQLSDTQYF; clone size: few; V gene: TRBV6-2/TRBV6-3; D gene: NA; J gene: TRBJ2-3
CDR3 DNA: TGTGCCACCAGCAGAGTCGGAACAGGGGCTGATGGCTACACCTTC; CDR3 protein: CATSRVGTGADGYTF; clone size: NA; V gene: TRBV15; D gene: TRBD1; J gene: TRBJ1-2
CDR3 DNA: TGTGCCAGCAACCAGGGACACGAAGCTTTCTTT; CDR3 protein: CASNQGHEAFF; clone size: once; V gene: TRBV11-2; D gene: NA; J gene: TRBJ1-1
CDR3 DNA: TGTGCCAGCAGCTCATGGGGGCTTTCTAACTATGGCTACACCTTC; CDR3 protein: CASSSWGLSNYGYTF; clone size: once; V gene: TRBV13; D gene: NA; J gene: TRBJ1-2
CDR3 DNA: TGCGCCAGCAGCCTGGTGCAGGGTGGCGAGCAGTACTTC; CDR3 protein: CASSLVQGGEQYF; clone size: NA; V gene: TRBV5-1; D gene: NA; J gene: TRBJ2-7